The sequence of this T cell receptor delta chain was determined in a study of γδ T cells in repeated Plasmodium falciparum infection. Study background: The natural-infection arm compared Malian children under seasonal malaria with matched Australian children. Timepoints: baseline, immediately before selected infections, and 21 days after every infection.

TCRdb reapplied CATT to the multiplex PCR reads. The sample holds roughly 90,000 delta-chain clones; 1.4% to 1.5% are singletons and the top ten take 7% to 9.5%. Bulk repertoires came from Vgamma9/Vdelta2+ or Vdelta2-negative gammadelta T cells flow-sorted from PBMC. The J segment lost 3 bases and the V segment lost 0 bases, leaving 11 bases of the junction unmatched. CDR1 and CDR2 from the germline V gene are TSWWSYY and QGS. This CDR3 is 18 amino acids long. About this clone: Its antigen remains unidentified.

Overall study results and limits: Compared with Australian children, Malian Vdelta2-negative repertoires seemed more clonal, less diverse, less shared. Vdelta2-negative gammadelta repertoires, largely Vdelta1+, seemingly showed infection-driven waves of new clonal selection.

The rearrangement links TRDV1 to TRDJ1, with TRDD3 identical over 9 bases. Here the J gene came from matching the DNA to germline, since TCRdb omits it. The specimen was gamma-delta T cells from blood. This TCR was sampled from a pool of human donors (malaria-infected and uninfected, not separated). CDR3 bases: TGTGCTCTTGGGGAACTTGGAAGATGGGGGATAAGGGCCGATAAACTCATCTTT. Encoded protein: CALGELGRWGIRADKLIF.